A single sample gave rise to the 5 T cell receptor beta chains below, sequenced in a study of T cells expressing NK-cell markers. From its re-call of the 5' RACE reads, TCRdb lists each CDR3 protein once, without DNA. Recorded for this sample: approximately 380,000 distinct CDR3 sequences. The sample consisted of blood T cells: a sorted CD56 or NKG2C T cell subset, CD4+ or CD8+ T cells, or bulk PBMC T cells (not recorded which). The source is a man aged 18 to 70 in good health.

V and J are TRBV12-3 or TRBV12-4 and TRBJ2-7; TCRdb designates TRBD1, a call that cannot be tested without DNA. The CDR3 spans 15 residues. The CDR3 reads CASSLREQGTYEQYF.

The chain links TRBV11-2 to TRBJ2-3; TCRdb designates TRBD1, a call that cannot be tested without DNA. Germline CDR1 reads SGHAT; CDR2 reads FQNNGV. CDR3 length: 14 residues. CDR3 residues: CASSLEGREDTQYF.

The chain links TRBV6-1 to TRBJ1-2; TCRdb's assignment of TRBD1 cannot be checked, as there is no DNA. Germline V gene data show CDR1 as MNHNS and CDR2 as SASEGT. The CDR3 is made up of 14 amino acids. CDR3 region: CASISGTGSYGYTF.

V usage is TRBV28 and J usage is TRBJ1-2; as DNA is missing, the TRBD1 call by TCRdb cannot be tested. CDR1 MDHEN and CDR2 SYDVKM come from the germline V gene. The CDR3 contains 17 residues. The chain's CDR3 is CASSSWGRGRINYGYTF.

This chain links TRBV20-1 with TRBJ2-5. This CDR3 spans 14 amino acids. Germline assignment: CDR1 DFQATT and CDR2 SNEGSKA (reference sequence). The CDR3 sequence: CSARGRHGRETQYF.